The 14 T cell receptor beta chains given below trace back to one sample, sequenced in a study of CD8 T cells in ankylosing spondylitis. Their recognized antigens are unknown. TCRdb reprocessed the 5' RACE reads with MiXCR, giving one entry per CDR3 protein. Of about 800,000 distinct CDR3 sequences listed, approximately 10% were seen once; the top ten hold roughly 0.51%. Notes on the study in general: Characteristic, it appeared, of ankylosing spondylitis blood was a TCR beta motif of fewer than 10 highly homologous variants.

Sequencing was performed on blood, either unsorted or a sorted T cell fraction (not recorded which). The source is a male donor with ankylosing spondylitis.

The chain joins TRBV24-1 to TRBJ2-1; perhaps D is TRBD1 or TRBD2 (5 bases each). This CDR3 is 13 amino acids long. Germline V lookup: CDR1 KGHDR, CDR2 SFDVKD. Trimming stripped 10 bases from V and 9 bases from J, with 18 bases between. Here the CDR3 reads CATSSRVEGEQFF. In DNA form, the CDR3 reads TGTGCCACTTCGAGCAGGGTAGAGGGTGAGCAGTTCTTC.

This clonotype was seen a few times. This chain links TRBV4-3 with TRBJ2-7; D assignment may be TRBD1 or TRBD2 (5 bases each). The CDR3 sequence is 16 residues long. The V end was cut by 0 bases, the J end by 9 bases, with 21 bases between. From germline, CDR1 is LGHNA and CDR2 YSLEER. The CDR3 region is CASSQEIRDRRASQYF. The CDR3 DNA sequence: TGCGCCAGCAGCCAAGAGATCCGGGACCGTCGTGCGTCGCAGTACTTC.

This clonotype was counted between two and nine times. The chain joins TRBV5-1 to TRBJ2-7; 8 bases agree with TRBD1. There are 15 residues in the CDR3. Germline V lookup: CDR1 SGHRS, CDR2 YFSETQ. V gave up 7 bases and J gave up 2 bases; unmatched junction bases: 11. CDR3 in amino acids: CASSRNRGDTYEQYF. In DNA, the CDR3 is TGCGCCAGCTCCCGGAACAGGGGGGACACCTACGAGCAGTACTTC.

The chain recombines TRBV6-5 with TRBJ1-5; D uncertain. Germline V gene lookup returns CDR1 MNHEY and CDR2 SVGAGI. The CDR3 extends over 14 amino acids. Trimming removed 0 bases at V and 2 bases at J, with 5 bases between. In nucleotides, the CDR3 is TGTGCCAGCAGTTACTCTAGAGGCAATCAGCCCCAGCATTTT. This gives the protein CASSYSRGNQPQHF.

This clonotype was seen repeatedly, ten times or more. CDR3 in amino acids: CASSYSWGHGYTF. The CDR3 region has the DNA TGTGCCAGCAGTTACTCTTGGGGGCACGGCTACACCTTC. The chain links TRBV6-5 to TRBJ1-2; perhaps TRBD1 as D (6 bases). CDR1 and CDR2 from the germline V gene are MNHEY and SVGAGI. With 0 bases removed from V and 8 bases from J, the gap between germline ends came to 10 bases. The CDR3 is made up of 13 amino acids.

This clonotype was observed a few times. The CDR3 protein is CASSFEQYGYTF. CDR3 DNA sequence: TGTGCCAGCAGCTTTGAACAGTATGGCTACACCTTC. The chain employs TRBV7-9 and TRBJ1-2; no clear D. Germline CDR1 and CDR2: SEHNR and FQNEAQ (reference sequence). V dropped 3 bases and J dropped 5 bases, with 7 bases sitting between them. CDR3 size: 12 residues.

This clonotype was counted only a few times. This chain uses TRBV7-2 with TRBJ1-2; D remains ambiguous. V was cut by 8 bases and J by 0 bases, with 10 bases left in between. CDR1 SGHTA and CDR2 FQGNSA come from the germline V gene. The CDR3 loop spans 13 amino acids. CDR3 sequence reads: CASFSRANYGYTF. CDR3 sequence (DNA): TGTGCCAGCTTTTCAAGGGCTAACTATGGCTACACCTTC.

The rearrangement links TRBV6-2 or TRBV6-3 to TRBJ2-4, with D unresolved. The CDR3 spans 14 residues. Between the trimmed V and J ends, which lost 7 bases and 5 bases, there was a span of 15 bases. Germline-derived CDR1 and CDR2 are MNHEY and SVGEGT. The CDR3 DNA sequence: TGTGCCAGCAAACACGCCAATCGCCAAAACATTCAGTACTTC. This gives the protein CASKHANRQNIQYF.

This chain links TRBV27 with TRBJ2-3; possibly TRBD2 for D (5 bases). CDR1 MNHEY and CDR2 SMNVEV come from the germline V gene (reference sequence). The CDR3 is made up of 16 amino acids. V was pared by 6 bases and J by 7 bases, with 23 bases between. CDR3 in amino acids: CASSSEWTWSGNTQYF. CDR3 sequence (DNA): TGTGCCAGCAGCTCCGAATGGACTTGGTCGGGGAATACGCAGTATTTT.

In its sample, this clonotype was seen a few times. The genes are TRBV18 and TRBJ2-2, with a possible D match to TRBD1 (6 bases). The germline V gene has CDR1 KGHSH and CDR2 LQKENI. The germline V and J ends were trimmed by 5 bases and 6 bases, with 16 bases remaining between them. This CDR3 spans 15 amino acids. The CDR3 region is CASSRDTGSPGELFF. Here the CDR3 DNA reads TGTGCCAGCTCAAGGGACACCGGTTCCCCCGGGGAGCTGTTTTTT.

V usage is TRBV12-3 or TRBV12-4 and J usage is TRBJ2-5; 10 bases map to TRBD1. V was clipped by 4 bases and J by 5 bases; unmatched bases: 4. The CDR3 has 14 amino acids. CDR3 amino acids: CASSSGTGVETQYF. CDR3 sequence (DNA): TGTGCCAGCAGTTCCGGGACAGGGGTCGAGACCCAGTACTTC.

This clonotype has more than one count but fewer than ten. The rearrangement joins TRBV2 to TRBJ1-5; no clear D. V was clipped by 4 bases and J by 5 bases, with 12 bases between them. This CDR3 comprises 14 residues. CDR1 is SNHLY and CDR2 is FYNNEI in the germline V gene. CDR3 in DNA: TGTGCCAGCAGTGCCGTCAGATCAGATCAGCCCCAGCATTTT. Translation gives CASSAVRSDQPQHF.

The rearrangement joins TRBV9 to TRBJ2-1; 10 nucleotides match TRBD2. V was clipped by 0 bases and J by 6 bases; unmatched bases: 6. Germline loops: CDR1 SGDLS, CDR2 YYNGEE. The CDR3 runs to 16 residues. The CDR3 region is CASSVAPSGGSNEQFF. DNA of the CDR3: TGTGCCAGCAGCGTAGCTCCTAGCGGGGGTTCCAATGAGCAGTTCTTC. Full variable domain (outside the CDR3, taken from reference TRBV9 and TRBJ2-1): DSGVTQTPKHLITATGQRVTLRCSPRSGDLSVYWYQQSLDQGLQFLIQYYNGEERAKGNILERFSAQQFPDLHSELNLSSLELGDSALYFCASSVAPSGGSNEQFFGPGTRLTVL.

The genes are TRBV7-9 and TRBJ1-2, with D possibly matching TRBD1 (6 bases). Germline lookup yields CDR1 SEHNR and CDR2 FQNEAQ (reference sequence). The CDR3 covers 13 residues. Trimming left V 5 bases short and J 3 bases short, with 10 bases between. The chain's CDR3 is CASSRGADYGYTF. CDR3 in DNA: TGTGCCAGCAGCCGGGGGGCTGACTATGGCTACACCTTC.